Shown below are 2 T cell receptor beta chains from a single sample sequenced in a study of blood T cells in healthy people across ages. Primers used in a second PCR of roughly 7 to 12 cycles were a sample-barcoded 5' primer and a J-beta primer mix. TCRdb re-analysed the 5' RACE reads in MiXCR, keeping a single row per CDR3 protein. Of under 2 million distinct CDR3 sequences listed, 30% to 40% were seen once; the top ten hold approximately 11%. Sequenced sample: blood. These receptors all stem from a woman in her twenties or thirties in good health.

The V call is TRBV7-3, the J call TRBJ2-7; 16 bases fit TRBD2. The J segment lost 12 bases and the V segment lost 5 bases, leaving 7 bases of the junction unmatched. The CDR3 has 14 residues. In germline, CDR1 is SGHTA, CDR2 FQGTGA. The CDR3: CASSAGTSGGALYF. The CDR3 nucleotides are TGTGCCAGCAGCGCCGGGACTAGCGGGGGGGCTTTGTACTTC.

This clonotype turned up a few times. V gene TRBV10-3 combines with J gene TRBJ2-4; D gene ambiguous. From germline, CDR1 is ENHRY and CDR2 SYGVKD. CDR3 length: 14 amino acids. V was trimmed by 7 bases and J by 5 bases, leaving 15 bases between them. The CDR3 is CAINDPASQNIQYF. In nucleotides, the CDR3 is TGTGCCATCAACGACCCGGCCAGCCAAAACATTCAGTACTTC.